This T cell receptor (beta chain) was retrieved from a study of T cell changes during pregnancy in multiple sclerosis. Here immunoSEQ multiplex PCR was the method, and the copy in TCRdb shows in-frame clones only, minus some. The table includes about 84,000 clones, over 90% detected once. Trimming left V 4 bases short and J 5 bases short, with 15 bases between. The CDR3 runs to 15 residues. Germline V CDR1 and CDR2: SGHNT, YYREEE (reference sequence). The rearrangement joins TRBV5-4 to TRBJ2-2; the D gene is possibly TRBD1 (6 bases). This material consisted of peripheral blood, taken in the third trimester of pregnancy. The TCR was taken from a female donor with multiple sclerosis, enrolled in a pregnancy study. The CDR3 sequence is CASSPGTTSTGELFF. The CDR3 DNA follows: TGTGCCAGCAGCCCAGGGACAACCTCAACCGGGGAGCTGTTTTTT. The whole variable domain, remainder taken from reference TRBV5-4 and TRBJ2-2, is ETGVTQSPTHLIKTRGQQVTLRCSSQSGHNTVSWYQQALGQGPQFIFQYYREEENGRGNFPPRFSGLQFPNYSSELNVNALELDDSALYLCASSPGTTSTGELFFGEGSRLTVL.